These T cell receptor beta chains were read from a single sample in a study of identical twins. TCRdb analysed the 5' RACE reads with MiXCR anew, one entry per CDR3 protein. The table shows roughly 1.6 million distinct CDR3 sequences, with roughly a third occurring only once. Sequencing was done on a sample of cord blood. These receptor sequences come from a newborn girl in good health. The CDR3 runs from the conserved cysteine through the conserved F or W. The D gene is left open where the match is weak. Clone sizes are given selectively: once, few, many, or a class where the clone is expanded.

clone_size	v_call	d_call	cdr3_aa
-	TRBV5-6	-	CASRRGGNDYGYTF
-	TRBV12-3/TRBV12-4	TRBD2	CASSFRLAGAPSYNEQFF
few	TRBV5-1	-	CASTGTQGRPEAFF
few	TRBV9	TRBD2	CASSVGTSYRPSTDTQYF
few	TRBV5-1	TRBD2	CASSPTTSGLYNEQFF
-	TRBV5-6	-	CASSFTTTSTDTQYF
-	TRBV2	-	CASSEAWQGDEKLFF
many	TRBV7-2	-	CASSLAYGYGYTF
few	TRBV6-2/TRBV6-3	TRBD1	CASSYLDRGFYNEQFF
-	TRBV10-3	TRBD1	CAIMSPGGETQYF
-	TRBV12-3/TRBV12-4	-	CASSSQTYNEQYF
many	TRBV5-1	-	CASSLTPPSSATDTQYF
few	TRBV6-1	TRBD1	CASSLRDRIPVYGYTF
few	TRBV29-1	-	CSVVTGFDTQYF
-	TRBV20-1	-	CSARALKQGNNSPLHF
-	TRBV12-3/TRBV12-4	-	CASSFRRTAYGYTF
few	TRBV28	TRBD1	CASSLEGAYSTDTQYF
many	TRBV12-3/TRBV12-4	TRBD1	CASSLLTGGSSYGYTF
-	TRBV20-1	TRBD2	CSAGGGGPYTDTQYF